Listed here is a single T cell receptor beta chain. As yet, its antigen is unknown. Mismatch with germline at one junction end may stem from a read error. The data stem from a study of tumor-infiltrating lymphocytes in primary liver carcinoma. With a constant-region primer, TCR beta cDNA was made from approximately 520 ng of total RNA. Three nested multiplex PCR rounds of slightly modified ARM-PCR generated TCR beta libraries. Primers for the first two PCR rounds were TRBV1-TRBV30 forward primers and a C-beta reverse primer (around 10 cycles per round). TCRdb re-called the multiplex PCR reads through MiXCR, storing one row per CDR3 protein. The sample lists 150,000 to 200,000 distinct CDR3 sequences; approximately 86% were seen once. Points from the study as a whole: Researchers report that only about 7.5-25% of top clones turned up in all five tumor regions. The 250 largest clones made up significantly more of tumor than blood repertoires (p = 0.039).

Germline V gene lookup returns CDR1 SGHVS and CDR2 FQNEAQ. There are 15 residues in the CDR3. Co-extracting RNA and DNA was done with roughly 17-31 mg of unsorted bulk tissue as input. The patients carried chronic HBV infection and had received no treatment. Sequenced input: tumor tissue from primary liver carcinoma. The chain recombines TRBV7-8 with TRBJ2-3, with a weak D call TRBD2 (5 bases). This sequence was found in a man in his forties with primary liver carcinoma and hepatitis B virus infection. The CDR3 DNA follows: TGTGCCAGCAGCACCCTTAGGACTCTCACAGATACGCACTATTTT. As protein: CASSTLRTLTDTHYF.